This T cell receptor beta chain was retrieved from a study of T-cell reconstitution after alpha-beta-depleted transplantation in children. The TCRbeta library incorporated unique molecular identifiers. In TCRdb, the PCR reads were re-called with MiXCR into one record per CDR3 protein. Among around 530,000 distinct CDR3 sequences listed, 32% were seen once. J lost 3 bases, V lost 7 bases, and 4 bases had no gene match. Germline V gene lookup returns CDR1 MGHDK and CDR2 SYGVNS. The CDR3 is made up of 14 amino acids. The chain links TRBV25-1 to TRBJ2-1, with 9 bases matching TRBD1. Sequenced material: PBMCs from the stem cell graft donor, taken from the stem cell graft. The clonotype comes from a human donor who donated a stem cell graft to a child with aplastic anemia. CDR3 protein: CASTGTGYYNEQFF. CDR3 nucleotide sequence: TGTGCCAGCACCGGGACAGGGTACTACAATGAGCAGTTCTTC.